This T cell receptor (beta chain) was sequenced for a study of blood T cell repertoires in COVID-19. Study-level information: Samples representing acute and convalescent COVID-19 were sourced from the United States, Italy and Spain. PBMCs, B-cell-depleted T cells, or T cells were the source of the cDNA or gDNA that made up the material.

Per the original data handling: Estimates of nucleated cell counts were drawn from the amplification of reference gene primers. The assay was immunoSEQ multiplex PCR, and TCRdb's table has in-frame clones only and misses some. The DNA gave D and trimming, while V, J and clone size come from that table. Of around 200,000 clones detected, around 82% appear once; the ten largest clones hold 2.5% to 3%. Germline loops: CDR1 LNHDA, CDR2 SQIVND (reference sequence). The CDR3 consists of 15 residues. V trimming: 5 bases; J trimming: 1 base; junction bases outside the gene matches: 2. The rearrangement joins TRBV19 to TRBJ1-5, with 10 bases that match TRBD1. The source material was peripheral blood. This receptor was taken from a man over 45 with active or convalescent COVID-19. CDR3 in DNA: TGTGCCAGTAGTCGGGGACAGGGGAGCAATCAGCCCCAGCATTTT. Translation gives CASSRGQGSNQPQHF.